This record covers a single TCR beta chain. This sample was included in a study of T cell responses to AZD1222 COVID-19 vaccine. Assay: immunoSEQ multiplex PCR; the TCRdb copy retains only in-frame clones and omits some. The sample yields approximately 90,000 clones, 80% to 90% seen once. Germline values: CDR1 SGHDN, CDR2 FVKESK. The CDR3 has 18 amino acids. The V and J ends lost 0 bases and 7 bases, in that order; junction bases with no gene match: 12. The specimen comprised peripheral blood, sampled on day 0 of AZD1222 vaccination. This clonotype originated in an adult in good health. V is TRBV14 and J is TRBJ2-1, with 10 bases identical to TRBD1. CDR3 sequence reads: CASSQDLLGQGRPNEQFF. The CDR3 nucleotides read TGTGCCAGCAGCCAAGACCTTTTGGGACAGGGGAGACCAAATGAGCAGTTCTTC.